These 21 T cell receptor beta chains came from one sample sequenced in a study of post-analysis software for immune sequencing data. Study observations and caveats: There were five TRBV segments more frequent in patients than controls, and TRBV5-6, TRBV5-1 and TRBV20-1 were among them.

TCR beta cDNA libraries had unique molecular identifiers. TCRdb re-called the PCR reads with MiXCR, one entry per CDR3 protein. The sample holds 800,000 to 950,000 distinct CDR3 sequences, approximately 53% seen once. Their antigens remain unidentified. Sequenced: blood. Source of these receptors: a girl aged 10 to 17 with multiple sclerosis.

This clonotype appeared a few times. This sequence joins TRBV6-6 and TRBJ2-4, with unresolved D. V lost 0 bases to trimming and J lost 5 bases, with 5 bases between them. The CDR3 sequence is 13 residues long. Germline V gene lookup returns CDR1 MNHNY and CDR2 SVGAGI (reference sequence). The CDR3 bases are TGTGCCAGCAGTTACTCGTCGGAAAACATTCAGTACTTC. Its protein product is CASSYSSENIQYF.

The V call is TRBV4-2, the J call TRBJ2-1, with 13 positions matching TRBD2. Germline V gene sequence: CDR1 LGHNA, CDR2 YNFKEQ. Losses at the gene ends were 0 bases for V and 5 bases for J; bases not matched to a gene: 7. This CDR3 comprises 18 residues. CDR3 sequence: CASSQDSTSGRPHNEQFF. The CDR3 DNA is TGTGCCAGCAGCCAAGATTCGACTAGCGGGAGGCCCCACAATGAGCAGTTCTTC.

Written as DNA, the CDR3 is TGTGCCATCAGTGGCTCGGGGGGCGAAATCTACGAGCAGTACTTC. Amino acid sequence: CAISGSGGEIYEQYF. The V gene is TRBV10-3, the J gene TRBJ2-7; D is possibly TRBD2 (7 bases). Trimming shortened V by 4 bases and J by 3 bases, and 16 bases separated the two germline ends. Germline loops: CDR1 ENHRY, CDR2 SYGVKD. This CDR3 contains 15 residues.

CDR3: CASSPGGTSGSYGGTQYF. The CDR3 nucleotides read TGTGCCAGCAGCCCTGGAGGGACTAGCGGGAGTTATGGAGGGACGCAGTATTTT. This chain links TRBV6-4 with TRBJ2-3; 14 bases match TRBD2. Germline-derived CDR1 and CDR2 are MRHNA and SNTAGT. V was clipped by 6 bases and J by 9 bases; unmatched bases: 17. The CDR3 loop spans 18 amino acids.

This clonotype was found once. This may be a read error: a much more frequent sequence differs by one nucleotide. This chain joins TRBV20-1 and TRBJ2-7; unclear D gene. The tail of the sequence fits TRBJ2-5 better, so the J call may be wrong. This CDR3 region has 12 residues. CDR1 is DFQATT and CDR2 is SNEGSKA in the germline V gene (reference sequence). The CDR3 protein is CSASEPGETQYF. The CDR3 DNA follows: TGCAGTGCTAGTGAGCCCGGGGAGACCCAGTACTTC.

V gene TRBV20-1 combines with J gene TRBJ2-3; possibly TRBD1 or TRBD2 for D (6 bases each). The V end was cut by 2 bases, the J end by 6 bases, with 9 bases between. The CDR3 runs 12 residues. The germline CDR1 and CDR2 sequences are DFQATT and SNEGSKA (reference sequence). The CDR3 coding sequence is TGCAGTGCTAGAAGGGGGAGGGATACGCAGTATTTT. This gives the protein CSARRGRDTQYF.

This chain links TRBV5-1 with TRBJ1-4; D not resolved. CDR3 length: 17 residues. Trimming took 1 base from V and 2 from J, leaving 15 bases between them. Germline V lookup: CDR1 SGHRS, CDR2 YFSETQ. The CDR3 DNA sequence: TGCGCCAGCAGCTTGAACGCCGGAGGGTTTACTAATGAAAAACTGTTTTTT. Translation: CASSLNAGGFTNEKLFF.

This clonotype was seen ten or more times. V usage is TRBV20-1 and J usage is TRBJ2-5; 14 bases agree with TRBD2. Germline V gives CDR1 DFQATT, CDR2 SNEGSKA (reference sequence). V lost 6 bases to trimming and J lost 5 bases; unmatched junction nucleotides: 11. This CDR3 comprises 16 residues. The CDR3 DNA reads TGCAGTGCGGGAGGGACTAGCGGGAGTGGTTGGGAGACCCAGTACTTC. Its translation is CSAGGTSGSGWETQYF.

The J gene is TRBJ1-6, the V gene TRBV25-1; D is perhaps TRBD1 (5 bases). The CDR3 sequence is 17 residues long. V was cut by 1 base and J by 3 bases, with 13 bases left in between. Germline-derived CDR1 and CDR2 are MGHDK and SYGVNS. The CDR3 loop is CASSELRGWGYNSPLHF. The CDR3 DNA sequence: TGTGCCAGCAGTGAATTAAGGGGTTGGGGCTATAATTCACCCCTCCACTTT.

This rearrangement joins TRBV30 to TRBJ2-1, with 7 bases matching TRBD1. Germline-derived CDR1 and CDR2 are GTSNPN and SVGIG (reference sequence). Trimming took 3 bases from V and 7 from J; bases not matched to a gene: 12. The CDR3 runs 15 residues. The CDR3 DNA follows: TGTGCCTGGAGCGAGGGGCAGGGGGTGGAAAATGAGCAGTTCTTC. This translates into CAWSEGQGVENEQFF.

The V and J genes are TRBV20-1 and TRBJ1-2; D may be TRBD1 (5 bases). CDR3 length equals 14 residues. Germline V gene data show CDR1 as DFQATT and CDR2 as SNEGSKA (reference sequence). V gave up 2 bases and J gave up 4 bases, with 14 bases separating them. CDR3 in amino acids: CSARKYRILYGYTF. CDR3 coding DNA: TGCAGTGCTAGAAAGTACAGGATTCTCTATGGCTACACCTTC.

The chain carries TRBV7-9 and TRBJ2-5; D gene unclear. The CDR3 extends over 13 amino acids. Trimming left V 5 bases short and J 5 bases short, with 12 bases between. Germline V gene sequence: CDR1 SEHNR, CDR2 FQNEAQ (reference sequence). The CDR3 DNA is TGTGCCAGCAGCCCCGGCAGTGCGGAGACCCAGTACTTC. It is translated as CASSPGSAETQYF.

This clonotype was seen only once. The chain recombines TRBV4-2 with TRBJ2-1, with D hard to call. The length of the CDR3 is 17 residues. Germline values: CDR1 LGHNA, CDR2 YNFKEQ. Trimming removed 0 bases at V and 6 bases at J, with 18 bases between. The CDR3 bases are TGTGCCAGCAGCCAAGAGACGCCACCGGTTGTCCCCAATGAGCAGTTCTTC. It codes for CASSQETPPVVPNEQFF.

This clonotype occurred a few times. An end of the junction does not agree with germline; a read error may underlie this. The CDR3 is CASSLDAGVSHEQYF. CDR3 coding DNA: TGCGCCAGCAGCTTGGATGCGGGAGTCTCCCACGAGCAGTACTTC. This chain links TRBV5-1 with TRBJ2-7, with TRBD2 matching 7 bases. Germline V gene data show CDR1 as SGHRS and CDR2 as YFSETQ. The CDR3 runs to 15 residues.

The chain has TRBV11-1 and TRBJ2-7; 7 bases fit TRBD2. The J call is in doubt because the DNA end fits TRBJ2-5 better. The germline CDR1 and CDR2 sequences are SGHAT and FQDESV (reference sequence). This CDR3 is built from 15 residues. The CDR3 here is CASSNSGTKEETQYF. CDR3 nucleotides: TGTGCCAGCAGCAACTCCGGGACTAAAGAAGAGACCCAGTACTTC.

The V and J genes are TRBV6-2 or TRBV6-3 and TRBJ2-7, with D unclear. Germline lookup yields CDR1 MNHEY and CDR2 SVGEGT. CDR3 length: 13 residues. Trimming pared 0 bases from V and 3 bases from J, leaving 6 bases between. The chain's CDR3 is CASSYSFGYEQYF. CDR3 in DNA: TGTGCCAGCAGTTACTCGTTTGGCTACGAGCAGTACTTC.

The CDR3 DNA is TGCAGCGTGGGTGAGATGAACACTGAAGCTTTCTTT. This sequence encodes CSVGEMNTEAFF. The chain carries TRBV29-1 and TRBJ1-1; D remains ambiguous. V lost 6 bases and J lost 0, with 8 bases in between. This CDR3 spans 12 amino acids. CDR1 SQVTM and CDR2 ANQGSEA come from the germline V gene.

The rearrangement joins TRBV5-1 to TRBJ2-1, with D perhaps matching TRBD1 or TRBD2 (5 bases each). The CDR3 is made up of 14 amino acids. Germline V lookup: CDR1 SGHRS, CDR2 YFSETQ. V was cut by 4 bases and J by 8 bases, with 16 bases left in between. The CDR3 DNA sequence: TGCGCCAGCAGCGCTACCGGGGCCAGGGATGAGCAGTTCTTC. Its translation is CASSATGARDEQFF.

The chain recombines TRBV20-1 with TRBJ2-1, with 10 bases lining up with TRBD2. The assigned J gene may be wrong: the sequence end matches TRBJ2-7 better. The CDR3 sequence is 18 residues long. CDR1 and CDR2 from the germline V gene are DFQATT and SNEGSKA (reference sequence). The CDR3 sequence: CSARRMPSEREGRPEQYF. The CDR3 nucleotides are TGCAGTGCTAGGAGGATGCCATCCGAGCGGGAGGGCCGTCCCGAGCAGTACTTC.

The CDR3 coding sequence is TGTGCCATCAGCGTGGGACTAGCGGAATCCTACGAGCAGTACTTC. Residues: CAISVGLAESYEQYF. This chain uses TRBV10-3 with TRBJ2-7, with 11 bases lining up with TRBD2. The V segment lost 6 bases and the J segment 1 base; nucleotides outside the gene matches: 5. Germline loops: CDR1 ENHRY, CDR2 SYGVKD. The CDR3 runs to 15 residues.

The chain uses TRBV18 and TRBJ1-1; D not certain. Germline V lookup: CDR1 KGHSH, CDR2 LQKENI. The CDR3 is 16 residues long. Trimming pared 2 bases from V and 0 bases from J, leaving 13 bases between. The CDR3 DNA sequence: TGTGCCAGCTCACCAGGGCCCCTTACTATGAACACTGAAGCTTTCTTT. As protein: CASSPGPLTMNTEAFF.